The clone carrying this TCR beta chain was counted a few times. TCR beta CDR3 sequences were amplified from RNA transcripts. Using the HTBI primer set, a first-round RT-PCR was run on the TCR CDR3. In TCRdb, the multiplex PCR reads were re-called with MiXCR into one record per CDR3 protein. The table shows fewer than 750,000 distinct CDR3 sequences, with roughly 15% occurring only once. The data were taken from a study of T cells in Graves' hyperthyroidism and ophthalmopathy. Uncontrolled infection, other autoimmune disease, pregnancy and lactation each barred patients from inclusion. V lost 8 bases and J 10 bases, leaving 18 bases between the germline ends. The CDR3 covers 14 residues. CDR1 LNHDA and CDR2 SQIVND come from the germline V gene (reference sequence).

Sequenced input: blood. The TCR comes from a woman between 45 and 60 years old with Graves' ophthalmopathy. V and J are TRBV19 and TRBJ1-6, with a weak D call TRBD1 (6 bases). DNA for the CDR3: TGTGCCAGTGTAGGGGCAGGGGTCAAGTCACCCCTCCACTTT. Translated, it gives CASVGAGVKSPLHF.